This entry features one T cell receptor (beta chain) sequence. Its antigen is not yet known. No base quality information exists; no much larger clone differs at one position. From the germline V gene (reference sequence), CDR1 is LNHDA and CDR2 is SQIVND. Ends trimmed: V by 5 bases, J by 2 bases; bases unmatched to a gene: 6. From the cysteine up to the phenylalanine, the CDR3 has a length of 14 residues. Only the CDR3 part of the read is kept: 42 bases, read in frame from the first base. Genomic DNA was extracted from sorted cells with the Quick-DNA Microprep Kit. Amplification of TCRbeta DNA was done with the immunoSEQ hsTCRbeta kit, following the protocol from the manufacturer. TCRbeta libraries were sequenced on an Illumina MiSeq instrument. The study's own analysis went as follows. Following removal of out-of-frame sequences, 2.2 million or so distinct TCRbeta sequences were retained, with an average of about 70,000 per individual. Each individual was scored according to the count of approximately 170 previously reported CMV-associated TCRbeta sequences and the total productive distinct TCRbeta count. A beta-binomial model was reimplemented in Python, and scikit-learn random forests with default parameters were trained on data from the US cohort. On the Belgian cohort, classifier performance was reported as the median AUC, along with percentile confidence intervals, across 10,000 bootstrap iterations. Sourced from immuneACCESS, this table was stored by TCRdb with only in-frame sequences that have V and J called. A share of the clones is absent; for the studies checked, an unresolved V gene accounts for under half, and the remainder has no known explanation. V, J and clone size derive from that table, while D and trimming were established from the DNA sequence. The sample table contains 40,000 to 55,000 clones; only one count was recorded for around four fifths of them. Approximately 0.7% of the sample lies in the top ten.

The source of the sample is a study of memory CD4+ T cells and cytomegalovirus serostatus (dated by TCRdb to the late 2010s). About the full investigation: The cohort comprised about 33 healthy Belgian adults, 9 CMV seropositive and some 25 CMV seronegative. To replicate a published TCR-based CMV serostatus classifier, the study sequenced CD4+ memory TCRbeta repertoires from a Belgian cohort whose cytomegalovirus serostatus was known.

Single viable CD3+CD4+CD8-CD45RO+ cells were sorted as memory CD4+ T cells on a FACSAria II. CMV serostatus was assessed using a Roche Elecsys assay, by which serum IgG against CMV pp150, pp28, p38 and p52 was detected. Once the samples were thawed, total CD4+ T cells were enriched through positive selection using CD4 magnetic microbeads. Samples originated from another study that specifically interrogated the CD4+ T cell memory repertoire. Peripheral blood mononuclear cells were isolated and cryopreserved according to standard operating procedures, and serum was kept at -80 degrees C. CD3-PerCP (BW264/56), CD4-APC (RPA-T4), CD45RO-PE (UCHT1) and CD8-Pacific Orange (3B5) antibodies were used for staining, and non-viable cells were excluded with Sytox blue. Overall study outcomes, separate from this receptor: Unlike the original study, which covered naive and memory CD4+ and CD8+ populations, the Belgian study sequenced only CD4+CD45RO+ memory cells. CMV serostatus prediction reached a median bootstrapped AUC of 0.95 with the original framework and 0.85 to 0.91 with a US-trained random forest. Of 170 or so previously reported CMV-associated TCRbeta sequences, approximately 70 appeared in the CD4+ memory repertoires, each in one to five individuals. On the Belgian cohort, the classifier based on the original framework reached a median bootstrapped AUC of nearly 0.96, with a 95% CI of 0.76-1.00. The results were interpreted as suggesting that the CMV-associated TCR signature is largely present in the CD4+ memory repertoire.

The sequence came from an adult in good health and CMV-seronegative. Sequencing used memory CD4+ T cells from blood. Here the chain combines TRBV19 and TRBJ2-7; TRBD1 agrees with 7 junctional bases. The DNA sequence is as follows: TGTGCCAGTAGTCCAGACAGGGTGGCCTACGAGCAGTACTTC. Its protein product is CASSPDRVAYEQYF.